This T cell receptor beta chain was sequenced in a study of blood T cell repertoires in COVID-19. The CDR3 consists of 16 residues. Trimming shortened V by 0 bases and J by 6 bases, and 16 bases separated the two germline ends. Germline CDR1 is LGHDT and CDR2 is YNNKEL (reference sequence). Profiled with immunoSEQ multiplex PCR; TCRdb holds only in-frame clones, not every one. The sample carries approximately 80,000 clones, roughly 85% recorded once. A Seattle source enrolled patients during active infection and followed them longitudinally. Material: peripheral blood. This sequence originates from a man aged 50-60 years with COVID-19, enrolled during active disease. The chain uses TRBV3-1 (or the pseudogene TRBV3-2) and TRBJ2-3; no reliable D call. The CDR3 reads CASSQDLQNLMDTQYF. CDR3 nucleotide sequence: TGTGCCAGCAGCCAAGATCTACAGAACCTAATGGATACGCAGTATTTT.